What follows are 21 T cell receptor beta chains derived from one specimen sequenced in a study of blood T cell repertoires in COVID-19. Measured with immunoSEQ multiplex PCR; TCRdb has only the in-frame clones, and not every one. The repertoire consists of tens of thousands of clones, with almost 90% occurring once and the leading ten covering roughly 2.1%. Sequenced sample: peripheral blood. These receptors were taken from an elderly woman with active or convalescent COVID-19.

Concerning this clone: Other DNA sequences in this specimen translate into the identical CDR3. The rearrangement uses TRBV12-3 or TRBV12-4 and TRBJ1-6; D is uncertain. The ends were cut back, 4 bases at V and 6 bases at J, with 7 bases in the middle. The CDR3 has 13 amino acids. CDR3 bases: TGTGCCAGCAGTTCACGAGTTAATTCACCCCTCCACTTT. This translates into CASSSRVNSPLHF.

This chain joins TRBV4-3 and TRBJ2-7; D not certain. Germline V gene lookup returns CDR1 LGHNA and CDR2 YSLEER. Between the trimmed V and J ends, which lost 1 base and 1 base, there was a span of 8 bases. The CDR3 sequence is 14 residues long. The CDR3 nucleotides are TGCGCCAGCAGCCAAGTAGCAGCGTCCTACGAGCAGTACTTC. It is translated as CASSQVAASYEQYF.

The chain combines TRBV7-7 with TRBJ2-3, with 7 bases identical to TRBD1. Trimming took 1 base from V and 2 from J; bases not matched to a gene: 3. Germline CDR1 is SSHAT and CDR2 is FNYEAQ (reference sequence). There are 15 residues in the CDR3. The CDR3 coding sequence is TGTGCCAGCAGCTTAGAAGGGGGCCCCACAGATACGCAGTATTTT. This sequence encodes CASSLEGGPTDTQYF.

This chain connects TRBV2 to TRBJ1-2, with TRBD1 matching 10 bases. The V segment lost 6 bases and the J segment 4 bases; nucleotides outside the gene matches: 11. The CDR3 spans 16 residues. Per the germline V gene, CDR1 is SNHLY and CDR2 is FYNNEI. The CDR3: CASSFDRGRSGYGYTF. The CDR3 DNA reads TGTGCCAGCAGCTTTGACAGGGGGCGCAGTGGCTATGGCTACACCTTC.

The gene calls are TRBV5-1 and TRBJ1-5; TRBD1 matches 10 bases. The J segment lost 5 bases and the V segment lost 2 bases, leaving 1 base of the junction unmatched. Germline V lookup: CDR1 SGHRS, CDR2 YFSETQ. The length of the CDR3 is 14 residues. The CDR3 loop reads CASSLGTGDQPQHF. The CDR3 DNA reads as TGCGCCAGCAGCTTAGGGACAGGGGATCAGCCCCAGCATTTT.

CDR3 region: CSASLMGTPLAGREETQYF. As DNA, the CDR3 is TGCAGTGCTAGTTTGATGGGGACTCCGCTAGCGGGAAGGGAAGAGACCCAGTACTTC. This rearrangement joins TRBV20-1 to TRBJ2-5, with 9 bases fitting TRBD2. The V and J ends lost 3 bases and 3 bases, in that order; junction bases with no gene match: 20. The CDR3 loop spans 19 amino acids. Germline lookup yields CDR1 DFQATT and CDR2 SNEGSKA (reference sequence).

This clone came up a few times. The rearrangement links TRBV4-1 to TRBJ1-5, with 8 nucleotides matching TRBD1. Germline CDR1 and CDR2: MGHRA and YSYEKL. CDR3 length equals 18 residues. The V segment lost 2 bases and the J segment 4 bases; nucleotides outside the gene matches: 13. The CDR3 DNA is TGCGCCAGCAGCCAACGACACACTGGGGGACAGGTGAATCAGCCCCAGCATTTT. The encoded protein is CASSQRHTGGQVNQPQHF.

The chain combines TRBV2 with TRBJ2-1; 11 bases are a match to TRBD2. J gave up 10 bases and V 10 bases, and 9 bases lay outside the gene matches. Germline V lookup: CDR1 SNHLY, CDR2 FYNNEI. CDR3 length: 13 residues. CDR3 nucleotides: TGTGCCACGACTAGCGGGGTCCTCAAAGAGCAGTTCTTC. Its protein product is CATTSGVLKEQFF.

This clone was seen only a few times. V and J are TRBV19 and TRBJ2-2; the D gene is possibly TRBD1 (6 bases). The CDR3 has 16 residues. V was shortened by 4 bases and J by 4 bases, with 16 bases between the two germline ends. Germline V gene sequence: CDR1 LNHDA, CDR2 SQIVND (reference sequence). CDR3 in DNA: TGTGCCAGTAGTAGGGGGCTCAACCAGGGCACCGGGGAGCTGTTTTTT. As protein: CASSRGLNQGTGELFF.

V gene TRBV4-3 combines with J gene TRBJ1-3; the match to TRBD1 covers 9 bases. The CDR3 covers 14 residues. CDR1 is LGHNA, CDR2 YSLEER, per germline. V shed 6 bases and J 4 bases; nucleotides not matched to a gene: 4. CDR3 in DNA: TGCGCCAGCAGACCCGGACAGGGGGGAAACACCATATATTTT. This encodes CASRPGQGGNTIYF.

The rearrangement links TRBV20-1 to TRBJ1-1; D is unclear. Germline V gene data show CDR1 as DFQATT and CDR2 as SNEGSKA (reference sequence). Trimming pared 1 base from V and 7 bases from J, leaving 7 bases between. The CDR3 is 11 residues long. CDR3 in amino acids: CSARGLREAFF. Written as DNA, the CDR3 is TGCAGTGCTAGAGGGTTGCGTGAAGCTTTCTTT.

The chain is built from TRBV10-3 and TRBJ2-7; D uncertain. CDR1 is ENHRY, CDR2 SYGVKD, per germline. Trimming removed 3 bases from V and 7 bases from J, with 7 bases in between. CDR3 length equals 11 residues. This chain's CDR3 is CAISDREEQYF. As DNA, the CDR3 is TGTGCCATCAGTGACCGTGAGGAGCAGTACTTC.

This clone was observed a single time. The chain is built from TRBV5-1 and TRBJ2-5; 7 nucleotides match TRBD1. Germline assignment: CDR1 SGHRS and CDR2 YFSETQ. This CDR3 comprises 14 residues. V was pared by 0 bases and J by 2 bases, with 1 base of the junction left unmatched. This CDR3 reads CASSLAGGQETQYF. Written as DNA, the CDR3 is TGCGCCAGCAGCTTGGCAGGGGGTCAAGAGACCCAGTACTTC.

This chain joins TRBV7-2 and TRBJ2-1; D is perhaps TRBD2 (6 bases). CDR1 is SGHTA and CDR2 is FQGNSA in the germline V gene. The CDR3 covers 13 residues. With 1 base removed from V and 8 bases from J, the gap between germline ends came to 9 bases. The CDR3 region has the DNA TGTGCCAGCAGCTTAGGGAGGGAACATGAGCAGTTCTTC. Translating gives CASSLGREHEQFF. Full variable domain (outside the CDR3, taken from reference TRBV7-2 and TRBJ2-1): GAGVSQSPSNKVTEKGKDVELRCDPISGHTALYWYRQSLGQGLEFLIYFQGNSAPDKSGLPSDRFSAERTGGSVSTLTIQRTQQEDSAVYLCASSLGREHEQFFGPGTRLTVL.

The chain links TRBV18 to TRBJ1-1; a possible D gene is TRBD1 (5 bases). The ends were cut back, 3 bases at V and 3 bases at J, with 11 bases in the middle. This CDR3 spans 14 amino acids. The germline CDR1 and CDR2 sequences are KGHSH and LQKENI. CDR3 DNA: TGTGCCAGCTCACCTGGCAGGGTGGACACTGAAGCTTTCTTT. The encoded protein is CASSPGRVDTEAFF.

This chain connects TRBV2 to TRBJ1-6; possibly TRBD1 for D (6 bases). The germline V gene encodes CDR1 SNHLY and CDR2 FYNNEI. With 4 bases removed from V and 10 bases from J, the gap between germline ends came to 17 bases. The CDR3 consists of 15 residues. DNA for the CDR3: TGTGCCAGCAGTGGCGAAGGGGGATTTCGGTCACCCCTCCACTTT. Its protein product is CASSGEGGFRSPLHF.

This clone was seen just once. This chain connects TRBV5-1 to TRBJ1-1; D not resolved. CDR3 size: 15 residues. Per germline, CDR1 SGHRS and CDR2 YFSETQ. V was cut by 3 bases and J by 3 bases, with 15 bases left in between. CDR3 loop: CASSSEGGSYTEAFF. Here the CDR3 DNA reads TGCGCCAGCAGCTCCGAGGGAGGGAGTTACACTGAAGCTTTCTTT.

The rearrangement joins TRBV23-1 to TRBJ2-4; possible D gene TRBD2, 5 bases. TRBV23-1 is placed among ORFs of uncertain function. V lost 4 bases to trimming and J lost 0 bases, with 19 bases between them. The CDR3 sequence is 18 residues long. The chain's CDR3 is CASSPPMGAELAKNIQYF. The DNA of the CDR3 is TGCGCCAGCAGTCCCCCTATGGGAGCGGAACTAGCCAAAAACATTCAGTACTTC.

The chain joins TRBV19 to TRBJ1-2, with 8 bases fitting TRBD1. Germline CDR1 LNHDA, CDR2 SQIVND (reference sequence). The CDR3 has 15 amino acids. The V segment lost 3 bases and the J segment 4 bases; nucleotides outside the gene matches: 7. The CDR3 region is CASSIGPGGVYGYTF. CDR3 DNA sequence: TGTGCCAGTAGTATCGGCCCAGGGGGCGTCTATGGCTACACCTTC. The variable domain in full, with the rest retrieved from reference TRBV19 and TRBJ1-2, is DGGITQSPKYLFRKEGQNVTLSCEQNLNHDAMYWYRQDPGQGLRLIYYSQIVNDFQKGDIAEGYSVSREKKESFPLTVTSAQKNPTAFYLCASSIGPGGVYGYTFGSGTRLTVV.

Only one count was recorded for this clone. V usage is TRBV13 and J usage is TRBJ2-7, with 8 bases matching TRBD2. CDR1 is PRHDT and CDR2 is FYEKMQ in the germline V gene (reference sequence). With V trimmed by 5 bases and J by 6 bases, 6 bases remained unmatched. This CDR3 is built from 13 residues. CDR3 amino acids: CASSPGTRGEQYF. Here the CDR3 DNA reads TGTGCCAGCAGCCCCGGGACTAGGGGCGAGCAGTACTTC.

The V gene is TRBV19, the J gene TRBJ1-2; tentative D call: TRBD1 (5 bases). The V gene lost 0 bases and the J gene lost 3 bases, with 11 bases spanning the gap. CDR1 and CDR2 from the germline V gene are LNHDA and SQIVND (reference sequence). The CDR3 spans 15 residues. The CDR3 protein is CASSIEGLGHYGYTF. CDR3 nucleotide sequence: TGTGCCAGTAGTATAGAGGGACTGGGGCACTATGGCTACACCTTC.